These 21 T cell receptor beta chains came from one sample sequenced in a study of human T cells and chemical hapten exposure. As to time point: patch test 3, about 24 weeks after DPC sensitization. Treatment indicated: therapeutic diphenylcyclopropenone sensitization with weekly scalp DPC. TCRdb reprocessed the RACE reads via MiXCR and lists one record per CDR3 protein. The sample has 100,000 to 120,000 distinct CDR3 sequences, 34% seen once; the top ten hold roughly 2.7%. Sequences were derived from whole blood, sampled in connection with sensitization to the hapten diphenylcyclopropenone (DPC). These receptors came from a man in his forties with alopecia areata. Some clones in this sample may be carry-over from other donors' samples.

This clonotype was counted between two and nine times. In nucleotides, the CDR3 is TGTGCCAGCTTGAACAGGAGCTCCTACGAGCAGTACGTC. It yields the protein CASLNRSSYEQYV. The chain couples TRBV6-6 to TRBJ2-7; D is possibly TRBD1 (5 bases). The germline gives CDR1 MNHNY, CDR2 SVGAGI (reference sequence). The CDR3 has 13 residues. Trimming cost V 8 bases and J 0 bases, with 11 bases left between them.

This clonotype was seen a handful of times. The rearrangement uses TRBV25-1 and TRBJ2-3, with 7 bases fitting TRBD2. J gave up 2 bases and V 3 bases, and 14 bases lay outside the gene matches. Per the germline V gene, CDR1 is MGHDK and CDR2 is SYGVNS. CDR3 size: 18 residues. The CDR3 region is CASSDQIPPSGLTDTQYF. The DNA for the CDR3 is TGTGCCAGCAGTGACCAAATCCCCCCTAGCGGTCTCACAGATACGCAGTATTTT.

V usage is TRBV3-1 and J usage is TRBJ2-1, with 12 bases matching TRBD1. This CDR3 has 18 residues. After removal of 1 base from V and 9 bases from J, the junction contained 13 bases not matched to a gene. CDR1 is LGHDT, CDR2 YNNKEL, per germline (reference sequence). The CDR3 region is CASSQVMPGQGALGEQFF. The CDR3 DNA reads TGTGCCAGCAGCCAAGTAATGCCGGGACAGGGGGCATTGGGTGAGCAGTTCTTC.

V gene TRBV7-9 combines with J gene TRBJ2-7, with no clear D. Trimming pared 5 bases from V and 2 bases from J, leaving 16 bases between. CDR3 length: 15 residues. Germline CDR1 SEHNR, CDR2 FQNEAQ (reference sequence). The CDR3 here is CASSPGAERPYEQYF. The CDR3 nucleotides are TGTGCCAGCAGCCCGGGCGCCGAACGACCCTACGAGCAGTACTTC.

The chain has TRBV7-9 and TRBJ1-4, with TRBD1 as a possible D gene (5 bases). Germline CDR1 reads SEHNR; CDR2 reads FQNEAQ (reference sequence). The CDR3 length is 14 residues. With 5 bases removed from V and 0 bases from J, the gap between germline ends came to 7 bases. The CDR3 DNA follows: TGTGCCAGCAGCGCGACAGCAACTAATGAAAAACTGTTTTTT. It translates to CASSATATNEKLFF.

V is TRBV9 and J is TRBJ2-7; 15 bases are shared with TRBD2. This CDR3 region has 17 residues. With 2 bases clipped from V and 5 bases from J, the junction kept 8 bases outside the gene matches. CDR1 and CDR2 (germline): SGDLS, YYNGEE. CDR3 nucleotide sequence: TGTGCCAGCAGCGTCGCTGGGACTAGCGGGAGGATGGACGAGCAGTACTTC. This encodes CASSVAGTSGRMDEQYF.

In this sample, this clonotype turned up a few times. The chain couples TRBV6-5 to TRBJ2-7, with D tentatively TRBD1 or TRBD2 (6 bases each). Trimming left V 6 bases short and J 3 bases short, with 18 bases between. CDR3 size: 15 residues. Germline lookup yields CDR1 MNHEY and CDR2 SVGAGI. The CDR3, as DNA: TGTGCCAGCAGGATGGGGGGCAGGGGCCGCTACGAGCAGTACTTC. Amino acid sequence: CASRMGGRGRYEQYF.

The rearrangement links TRBV29-1 to TRBJ2-1; 12 bases fit TRBD2. Trimming took 6 bases from V and 8 from J; bases not matched to a gene: 5. Germline V CDR1 and CDR2: SQVTM, ANQGSEA. The CDR3 loop spans 13 amino acids. Written as DNA, the CDR3 is TGCAGCGTACACAGACTAGCGGGAGATGAGCAGTTCTTC. Its protein product is CSVHRLAGDEQFF.

The chain links TRBV27 to TRBJ2-6; D might be TRBD2 (5 bases). The germline CDR1 and CDR2 sequences are MNHEY and SMNVEV (reference sequence). V lost 2 bases and J 0 bases, leaving 11 bases between the germline ends. CDR3 length: 17 amino acids. The CDR3 DNA reads as TGTGCCAGCAGTTTAGGGGAGTACTCCTCTGGGGCCAACGTCCTGACTTTC. Translated, it gives CASSLGEYSSGANVLTF.

This clonotype was observed once. The chain has TRBV4-2 and TRBJ2-7; TRBD2 might be the D (5 bases). CDR3 length: 18 amino acids. Germline V lookup: CDR1 LGHNA, CDR2 YNFKEQ. Trimming took off 0 bases at V and 1 base at J, with 19 bases between the two ends. The CDR3 DNA is TGTGCCAGCAGCCAAGAAGTCGGCGGACTGGTTTATTCCTACGAGCAGTACTTC. Its translation: CASSQEVGGLVYSYEQYF.

J is TRBJ1-4 and V is TRBV28, with D perhaps TRBD1 (5 bases). Trimming took off 1 base at V and 4 bases at J, with 13 bases between the two ends. The germline gives CDR1 MDHEN, CDR2 SYDVKM. The CDR3 extends over 16 amino acids. The CDR3 DNA reads as TGTGCCAGCAGTTTATCTCACGGGGCGGGTAATGAAAAACTGTTTTTT. This translates into CASSLSHGAGNEKLFF.

This clonotype was picked up a small number of times. V usage is TRBV6-2 or TRBV6-3 and J usage is TRBJ2-4, with a tentative D call TRBD1 (5 bases). The CDR3 has 11 amino acids. Trimming cost V 2 bases and J 16 bases, with 12 bases left between them. Germline V gene lookup returns CDR1 MNHEY and CDR2 SVGEGT. The CDR3 DNA reads TGTGCCAGCAGTTACGGACAACTTTCCTACTTC. It specifies CASSYGQLSYF.

The rearrangement links TRBV4-1 to TRBJ2-4; 7 positions match TRBD2. The CDR3 runs 16 residues. CDR1 is MGHRA, CDR2 YSYEKL, per germline. J gave up 6 bases and V 3 bases, and 11 bases lay outside the gene matches. DNA of the CDR3: TGCGCCAGCAGCCAGGGGTTAATAGCGGGTGGAAACATTCAGTACTTC. Protein sequence: CASSQGLIAGGNIQYF.

This chain links TRBV20-1 with TRBJ2-4; possible D gene TRBD1, 6 bases. Germline CDR1 and CDR2: DFQATT and SNEGSKA (reference sequence). The CDR3 totals 16 residues. Trimming pared 0 bases from V and 7 bases from J, leaving 19 bases between. CDR3 DNA: TGCAGTGCTAGAGATCCTCAGGGGTTTAGCCAGAACATTCAGTACTTC. Translation: CSARDPQGFSQNIQYF.

This clonotype came up a few times. CDR3 nucleotides: TGTGCCAGCAGCCGCCCTAGCGGGAGTAGAAATACGCAGTATTTT. Translating it yields CASSRPSGSRNTQYF. The V and J genes are TRBV7-8 and TRBJ2-3, with 10 positions matching TRBD2. CDR1 is SGHVS, CDR2 FQNEAQ, per germline. Losses at the gene ends were 5 bases for V and 7 bases for J; bases not matched to a gene: 9. This CDR3 spans 15 amino acids.

The chain carries TRBV15 and TRBJ2-2; TRBD1 matches 7 bases. J lost 5 bases, V lost 1 base, and 7 bases had no gene match. The CDR3 sequence is 16 residues long. Germline V CDR1 and CDR2: LNHNV, YYDKDF (reference sequence). CDR3 in amino acids: CATSRGPGTETGELFF. The CDR3 region has the DNA TGTGCCACCAGCAGAGGCCCCGGGACAGAAACCGGGGAGCTGTTTTTT.

This clonotype turned up a few times. The rearrangement links TRBV5-1 to TRBJ2-4; perhaps TRBD1 as D (6 bases). V was trimmed by 4 bases and J by 12 bases, leaving 14 bases between them. The CDR3 totals 12 residues. CDR1 and CDR2 (germline): SGHRS, YFSETQ. Here the CDR3 reads CASSQEGVGQYF. The CDR3 bases are TGCGCCAGCAGCCAAGAGGGGGTCGGTCAGTACTTC. Filled out from reference TRBV5-1 and TRBJ2-4, the complete variable domain reads KAGVTQTPRYLIKTRGQQVTLSCSPISGHRSVSWYQQTPGQGLQFLFEYFSETQRNKGNFPGRFSGRQFSNSRSEMNVSTLELGDSALYLCASSQEGVGQYFGAGTRLSVL.

The V and J genes are TRBV27 and TRBJ1-5; no reliable D call. CDR3 length: 16 amino acids. The V gene's germline CDR1 is MNHEY and CDR2 SMNVEV (reference sequence). The ends were cut back, 10 bases at V and 2 bases at J, with 21 bases in the middle. This chain's CDR3 is CATDPVGTVGNQPQHF. In nucleotides, the CDR3 is TGTGCCACCGACCCGGTGGGCACAGTAGGCAATCAGCCCCAGCATTTT.

In this sample, this clonotype turned up a few times. The chain is built from TRBV27 and TRBJ2-2; 12 bases line up with TRBD2. Germline CDR1 reads MNHEY; CDR2 reads SMNVEV (reference sequence). V lost 10 bases and J lost 5; bases outside the gene matches: 11. CDR3 length: 16 amino acids. CDR3 DNA sequence: TGTGCCACGAGGGGCGGTGGGACTAGCGGGACCGGGGAGCTGTTTTTT. It yields the protein CATRGGGTSGTGELFF.

The rearrangement links TRBV2 to TRBJ1-5; the D gene is possibly TRBD1 (5 bases). The CDR3 is made up of 13 amino acids. Germline loops: CDR1 SNHLY, CDR2 FYNNEI. Trimming cost V 10 bases and J 4 bases, with 14 bases left between them. The CDR3 here is CAISDTMNQPQHF. CDR3 DNA: TGTGCCATCTCGGACACAATGAATCAGCCCCAGCATTTT.

This chain connects TRBV9 to TRBJ2-7, with D possibly being TRBD2 (5 bases). Germline V gene lookup returns CDR1 SGDLS and CDR2 YYNGEE. CDR3 length: 15 residues. V lost 0 bases, J lost 0 bases, and 10 bases lay in between. The CDR3 nucleotides read TGTGCCAGCAGCGTAGGACCGGGAAGCTCCTACGAGCAGTACGTC. Its protein is CASSVGPGSSYEQYV.